Below are 29 T cell receptor beta chains sequenced from a single sample in a study of blood T cell repertoires in COVID-19. The repertoire was sequenced with immunoSEQ multiplex PCR; TCRdb's copy has only in-frame clones and lacks some. The sample carries more than 85,000 clones, around 90% recorded once. The sequencing input was peripheral blood. Source of these receptors: a woman in her seventies with acute or convalescent COVID-19.

This rearrangement joins TRBV18 to TRBJ1-5; 7 bases agree with TRBD1. V shed 5 bases, J shed 0 bases, and the junction held 4 bases outside the gene matches. Looked up from germline, CDR1 is KGHSH and CDR2 is LQKENI. The CDR3 runs to 15 residues. DNA for the CDR3: TGTGCCAGCTCAGCCGGACAGGTTAGCAATCAGCCCCAGCATTTT. It translates to CASSAGQVSNQPQHF. The whole variable domain, remainder taken from reference TRBV18 and TRBJ1-5, is NAGVMQNPRHLVRRRGQEARLRCSPMKGHSHVYWYRQLPEEGLKFMVYLQKENIIDESGMPKERFSAEFPKEGPSILRIQQVVRGDSAAYFCASSAGQVSNQPQHFGDGTRLSIL.

The rearrangement links TRBV19 to TRBJ2-3; 9 nucleotides line up with TRBD1. V lost 7 bases and J lost 2; bases outside the gene matches: 4. Per germline, CDR1 LNHDA and CDR2 SQIVND (reference sequence). This CDR3 contains 14 residues. CDR3 protein: CASKRTGDTDTQYF. The DNA for the CDR3 is TGTGCCAGTAAGCGGACAGGGGACACAGATACGCAGTATTTT.

The chain couples TRBV2 to TRBJ1-4, with 9 positions matching TRBD1. Germline CDR1 SNHLY, CDR2 FYNNEI. Trimming removed 4 bases from V and 5 bases from J; junction bases left unmatched: 2. This CDR3 is 14 amino acids long. CDR3 region: CASSGDRVNEKLFF. CDR3 nucleotides: TGTGCCAGCAGTGGGGACAGGGTGAATGAAAAACTGTTTTTT.

The chain combines TRBV5-5 with TRBJ1-5; the D gene is possibly TRBD1 (6 bases). Germline V gene data show CDR1 as SGHKS and CDR2 as YYEKEE (reference sequence). Trimming stripped 0 bases from V and 4 bases from J, with 8 bases between. The CDR3 is 14 residues long. The CDR3: CASSLEGGNQPQHF. In DNA, the CDR3 is TGTGCCAGCAGCTTGGAGGGGGGGAATCAGCCCCAGCATTTT.

The chain couples TRBV2 to TRBJ2-6; D is perhaps TRBD2 (5 bases). The V and J ends lost 6 bases and 6 bases respectively, with 12 bases between them. Germline CDR1 and CDR2: SNHLY and FYNNEI. The CDR3 totals 14 residues. This chain's CDR3 is CASRASGPANVLTF. CDR3 coding DNA: TGTGCCAGCAGGGCCAGCGGACCGGCCAACGTCCTGACTTTC.

The chain uses TRBV20-1 and TRBJ1-2, with 7 positions matching TRBD1. Germline V gene lookup returns CDR1 DFQATT and CDR2 SNEGSKA (reference sequence). V gave up 6 bases and J gave up 5 bases; unmatched junction bases: 18. The CDR3 is 16 amino acids. The CDR3 loop is CSASGVTGTDHYGYTF. The CDR3 DNA sequence: TGCAGTGCCAGTGGTGTTACTGGGACAGACCATTATGGCTACACCTTC.

The gene calls are TRBV7-9 and TRBJ2-7; a weak D match, TRBD1 (6 bases). Trimming took 5 bases from V and 2 from J, leaving 19 bases between them. CDR1 and CDR2 from the germline V gene are SEHNR and FQNEAQ (reference sequence). This CDR3 is built from 16 residues. CDR3 DNA sequence: TGTGCCAGCAGCCCAACCTCCCCGACAGGACCCTACGAGCAGTACTTC. It is translated as CASSPTSPTGPYEQYF. The full variable domain, its missing parts supplied by reference TRBV7-9 and TRBJ2-7, is DTGVSQNPRHKITKRGQNVTFRCDPISEHNRLYWYRQTLGQGPEFLTYFQNEAQLEKSRLLSDRFSAERPKGSFSTLEIQRTEQGDSAMYLCASSPTSPTGPYEQYFGPGTRLTVT.

The V gene is TRBV28, the J gene TRBJ1-4, with TRBD1 as a possible D gene (5 bases). CDR3 length: 13 residues. V was clipped by 8 bases and J by 7 bases, with 14 bases between them. Germline lookup yields CDR1 MDHEN and CDR2 SYDVKM. CDR3 DNA sequence: TGTGCCAGCGGCGGACACCTCAGTGAAAAACTGTTTTTT. As protein: CASGGHLSEKLFF.

The rearrangement uses TRBV19 and TRBJ2-2, with D maybe TRBD1 (6 bases). V was cut by 3 bases and J by 1 base, with 12 bases left in between. The germline V gene has CDR1 LNHDA and CDR2 SQIVND (reference sequence). The length of the CDR3 is 16 residues. The DNA for the CDR3 is TGTGCCAGTAGTATTGGGGGCCAGGGGAACACCGGGGAGCTGTTTTTT. Translating it yields CASSIGGQGNTGELFF.

The chain recombines TRBV28 with TRBJ2-7; D gene unclear. Trimming took off 1 base at V and 3 bases at J, with 16 bases between the two ends. CDR3 length equals 16 residues. CDR1 and CDR2 (germline): MDHEN, SYDVKM. CDR3 DNA sequence: TGTGCCAGCAGTTTATCTCCCATCCTGCAGGACTACGAGCAGTACTTC. Translated, it gives CASSLSPILQDYEQYF.

J is TRBJ1-6 and V is TRBV5-1; the D gene is possibly TRBD1 (6 bases). V was trimmed by 7 bases and J by 8 bases, leaving 13 bases between them. Germline CDR1 SGHRS, CDR2 YFSETQ. This CDR3 region has 13 residues. CDR3 residues: CASSGQGYSPLHF. The CDR3 DNA is TGCGCCAGCTCGGGGCAGGGGTATTCACCCCTCCACTTT.

The chain has TRBV4-1 and TRBJ1-1; 10 nucleotides agree with TRBD1. CDR1 is MGHRA and CDR2 is YSYEKL in the germline V gene. The length of the CDR3 is 16 residues. V shed 1 base and J 6 bases; nucleotides not matched to a gene: 8. In DNA form, the CDR3 reads TGCGCCAGCAGCCAAGTTGGTCGGGACAGGGGCCCTGAAGCTTTCTTT. It yields the protein CASSQVGRDRGPEAFF.

J is TRBJ2-1 and V is TRBV5-1, with D unclear. This CDR3 is 11 amino acids long. Deletions cut 4 bases from V and 7 bases from J, with 6 bases between. Germline V lookup: CDR1 SGHRS, CDR2 YFSETQ. The CDR3 loop reads CASSVSNEQFF. CDR3 in DNA: TGCGCCAGCAGCGTGTCTAATGAGCAGTTCTTC.

The chain joins TRBV5-6 to TRBJ1-6; 8 bases match TRBD1. Trimming at V came to 7 bases and at J to 10 bases, leaving 13 bases not matched to a gene. Germline V CDR1 and CDR2: SGHDT, YYEEEE. The CDR3 covers 15 residues. Written as DNA, the CDR3 is TGTGCCAGCGGGGAGATGACAGGGGCAAAGTCACCCCTCCACTTT. Residues: CASGEMTGAKSPLHF.

This chain uses TRBV2 with TRBJ2-2, with TRBD1 matching over 10 bases. V lost 8 bases, J lost 4 bases, and 1 base stayed unmatched. This CDR3 has 13 amino acids. CDR1 SNHLY and CDR2 FYNNEI come from the germline V gene. CDR3 residues: CASWTGGTGELFF. Here the CDR3 DNA reads TGTGCCAGCTGGACAGGGGGCACCGGGGAGCTGTTTTTT. The whole variable domain, remainder taken from reference TRBV2 and TRBJ2-2, is EPEVTQTPSHQVTQMGQEVILRCVPISNHLYFYWYRQILGQKVEFLVSFYNNEISEKSEIFDDQFSVERPDGSNFTLKIRSTKLEDSAMYFCASWTGGTGELFFGEGSRLTVL.

The chain is built from TRBV21-1 and TRBJ2-7; whether TRBD1, the table's D call, matches the DNA was not checked. TRBV21-1 is listed as a pseudogene. The CDR3 has 9 residues. The DNA of the CDR3 is TGTGCCAGCAGGGGGACAGGGAACGTC. Translated: CASRGTGNV.

The gene calls are TRBV19 and TRBJ2-3, with D possibly TRBD2 on 5 matching bases. Germline-derived CDR1 and CDR2 are LNHDA and SQIVND (reference sequence). This CDR3 contains 13 residues. The germline V and J ends were trimmed by 7 bases and 7 bases, with 15 bases remaining between them. CDR3 DNA: TGTGCCAGTACCCATCCCGGGGTGTATACGCAGTATTTT. Protein sequence: CASTHPGVYTQYF. Full variable domain (remainder filled in from reference TRBV19 and TRBJ2-3): DGGITQSPKYLFRKEGQNVTLSCEQNLNHDAMYWYRQDPGQGLRLIYYSQIVNDFQKGDIAEGYSVSREKKESFPLTVTSAQKNPTAFYLCASTHPGVYTQYFGPGTRLTVL.

The chain recombines TRBV2 with TRBJ2-6, with D possibly matching TRBD2 (7 bases). The germline CDR1 and CDR2 sequences are SNHLY and FYNNEI. This CDR3 region has 15 residues. Trimming shortened V by 5 bases and J by 2 bases, and 10 bases separated the two germline ends. The DNA for the CDR3 is TGTGCCAGCAGTTTAGGGGGGGCTGGGGCCAACGTCCTGACTTTC. Encoded protein: CASSLGGAGANVLTF.

The chain employs TRBV2 and TRBJ2-1; 8 bases fit TRBD2. This CDR3 is 16 amino acids long. The germline V gene encodes CDR1 SNHLY and CDR2 FYNNEI. V shed 6 bases and J 0 bases; nucleotides not matched to a gene: 7. In nucleotides, the CDR3 is TGTGCCAGCAGCCTAAGACTAGCGACCTCCTACAATGAGCAGTTCTTC. Translation gives CASSLRLATSYNEQFF.

This rearrangement joins TRBV4-1 to TRBJ1-3; maybe TRBD1 (5 bases). This CDR3 is 14 amino acids long. Trimming removed 2 bases from V and 2 bases from J, with 7 bases in between. Per germline, CDR1 MGHRA and CDR2 YSYEKL. The CDR3 DNA sequence: TGCGCCAGCAGCCAACCCAGGGCTGGAAACACCATATATTTT. Its translation is CASSQPRAGNTIYF.

The V call is TRBV19, the J call TRBJ1-5; 7 positions agree with TRBD1. In germline, CDR1 is LNHDA, CDR2 SQIVND (reference sequence). The CDR3 loop spans 16 amino acids. V lost 6 bases to trimming and J lost 6 bases; unmatched junction nucleotides: 14. The chain's CDR3 is CASSAGQLHWFQPQHF. The DNA of the CDR3 is TGTGCCAGTAGCGCGGGACAGCTCCATTGGTTTCAGCCCCAGCATTTT.

The gene calls are TRBV19 and TRBJ1-3; tentatively, D is TRBD1 (6 bases). The V and J ends lost 7 bases and 0 bases respectively, with 10 bases between them. This CDR3 comprises 14 residues. Germline lookup yields CDR1 LNHDA and CDR2 SQIVND (reference sequence). The CDR3 DNA sequence: TGTGCCAGTACGCAGGGGAGCTCTGGAAACACCATATATTTT. This encodes CASTQGSSGNTIYF.

The chain joins TRBV3-1 (or the pseudogene TRBV3-2) to TRBJ1-6; D is undetermined. CDR1 is LGHDT and CDR2 is YNNKEL in the germline V gene (reference sequence). The CDR3 sequence is 15 residues long. Deletions cut 1 base from V and 9 bases from J, with 13 bases between. The CDR3 protein is CASSQGRGSSSPLHF. The CDR3, as DNA: TGTGCCAGCAGCCAAGGGCGAGGGTCGAGTTCACCCCTCCACTTT.

This clone was counted only a few times. The rearrangement links TRBV12-3 or TRBV12-4 to TRBJ1-1; D remains ambiguous. V was trimmed by 3 bases and J by 4 bases, leaving 6 bases between them. The length of the CDR3 is 12 residues. CDR3 amino acids: CASSFMSTEAFF. The DNA of the CDR3 is TGTGCCAGCAGTTTTATGAGCACTGAAGCTTTCTTT.

The chain employs TRBV19 and TRBJ1-5; 8 nucleotides match TRBD1. Germline-derived CDR1 and CDR2 are LNHDA and SQIVND (reference sequence). V shed 1 base, J shed 1 base, and the junction held 6 bases outside the gene matches. The CDR3 runs 17 residues. This CDR3 is CASSIAPGGPSNQPQHF. CDR3 in DNA: TGTGCCAGTAGTATAGCCCCAGGGGGCCCAAGCAATCAGCCCCAGCATTTT. Supplemented by reference TRBV19 and TRBJ1-5, the full variable domain reads DGGITQSPKYLFRKEGQNVTLSCEQNLNHDAMYWYRQDPGQGLRLIYYSQIVNDFQKGDIAEGYSVSREKKESFPLTVTSAQKNPTAFYLCASSIAPGGPSNQPQHFGDGTRLSIL.

CDR3 nucleotide sequence: TGTGCCAGCAATTGGAACAACAGGGATACCTCTGAAGCTTTCTTT. As protein: CASNWNNRDTSEAFF. The genes are TRBV2 and TRBJ1-1; D is possibly TRBD1 (6 bases). This CDR3 is 15 amino acids long. Trimming cost V 7 bases and J 6 bases, with 21 bases left between them. Germline V CDR1 and CDR2: SNHLY, FYNNEI.

For the CDR3, the DNA is TGTGCCAGCAGCCGGCGGTGGGGAGATGAGCAGTTCTTC. The encoded protein is CASSRRWGDEQFF. V gene TRBV7-8 combines with J gene TRBJ2-1, with D possibly TRBD2 on 5 matching bases. Trimming removed 5 bases from V and 8 bases from J, with 13 bases in between. Germline CDR1 is SGHVS and CDR2 is FQNEAQ. CDR3 length: 13 residues.

This chain connects TRBV5-4 to TRBJ1-1; D is ambiguous. Deletions cut 3 bases from V and 3 bases from J, with 15 bases between. The germline V gene has CDR1 SGHNT and CDR2 YYREEE (reference sequence). The length of the CDR3 is 15 residues. The CDR3 nucleotides are TGTGCCAGCAGCTCTTCAGCTATCGGGGACACTGAAGCTTTCTTT. Its protein product is CASSSSAIGDTEAFF.

The chain uses TRBV19 and TRBJ1-1, with a weak D call TRBD1 (5 bases). The CDR3 contains 15 residues. Trimming removed 0 bases at V and 0 bases at J, with 8 bases between. Germline CDR1 LNHDA, CDR2 SQIVND (reference sequence). CDR3 DNA: TGTGCCAGTAGTATAGAAGGCAGGGTGAACACTGAAGCTTTCTTT. It translates to CASSIEGRVNTEAFF.